This TCR beta chain originates from a study of vaccination effects on CD4 cells after COVID-19. Findings of the study overall: Of the vaccine-induced clones from healthy vaccinees, merely 1 of 255 recognized common cold coronaviruses as well.

Details on this clone: Its antigen is unknown.

Looked up from germline, CDR1 is SQVTM and CDR2 is ANQGSEA. CDR3 length: 12 residues. V was cut by 3 bases and J by 3 bases, with 8 bases left in between. Profiled with immunoSEQ multiplex PCR; TCRdb holds only in-frame clones, not every one. The table has around 16,000 clones, around 64% seen once. Expansion with viral peptide pools was applied to antigen-specific CD4+ T cells by the ViraFEST assay prior to sequencing. CD4+ T cells were isolated after approximately 10 days of culture. BNT162b2 vaccine or mRNA-1273 vaccine was given to participants in two doses. People in the vaccine group had not been infected with SARS-CoV-2 before, and their nucleocapsid antibodies were negative. Peptides at about 10 ug/ml and IL-2 at approximately 9.1 IU/ml were added to more than 1.5 million PBMC per well.

Sequences were derived from CD4+ T cells from PBMCs cultured with SARS-CoV-2 spike peptides, sampled after COVID-19 vaccination. The chain recombines TRBV29-1 with TRBJ1-2; no firm D call. The receptor comes from a human donor who received a COVID-19 vaccine. The CDR3 DNA reads as TGCAGCGTTGATCGGTTGGACTATGGCTACACCTTC. Translating it yields CSVDRLDYGYTF.